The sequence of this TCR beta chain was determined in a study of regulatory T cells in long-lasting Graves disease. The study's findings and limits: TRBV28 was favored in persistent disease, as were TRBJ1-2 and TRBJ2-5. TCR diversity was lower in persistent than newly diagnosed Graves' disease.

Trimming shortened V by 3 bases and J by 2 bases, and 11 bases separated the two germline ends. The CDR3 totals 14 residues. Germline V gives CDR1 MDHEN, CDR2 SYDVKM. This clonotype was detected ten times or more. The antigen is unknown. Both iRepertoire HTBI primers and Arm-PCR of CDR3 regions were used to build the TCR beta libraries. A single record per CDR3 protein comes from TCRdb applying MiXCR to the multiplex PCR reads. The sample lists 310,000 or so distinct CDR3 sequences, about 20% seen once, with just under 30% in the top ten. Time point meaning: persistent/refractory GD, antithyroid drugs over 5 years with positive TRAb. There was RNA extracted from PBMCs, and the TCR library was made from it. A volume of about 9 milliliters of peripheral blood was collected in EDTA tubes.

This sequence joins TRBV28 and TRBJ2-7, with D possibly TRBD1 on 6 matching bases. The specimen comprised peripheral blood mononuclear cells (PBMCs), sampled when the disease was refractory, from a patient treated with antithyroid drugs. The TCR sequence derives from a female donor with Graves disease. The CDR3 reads CASSFASGAYEQYF. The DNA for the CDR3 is TGTGCCAGCAGTTTTGCTTCAGGGGCCTACGAGCAGTACTTC.